Presented here are 13 T cell receptor beta chains from one specimen sequenced in a study of T cell responses to AZD1222 COVID-19 vaccine. TCRdb's copy holds only in-frame clones and misses some; the assay was immunoSEQ multiplex PCR. This sample has under 300,000 clones, with 93% found just once. The material sequenced was peripheral blood, taken on day 0 of AZD1222 vaccination. These receptors came from an adult in good health.

The genes are TRBV28 and TRBJ1-1, with D possibly matching TRBD1 (6 bases). The CDR3 has 15 amino acids. V was shortened by 5 bases and J by 0 bases, with 13 bases between the two germline ends. The germline V gene encodes CDR1 MDHEN and CDR2 SYDVKM. CDR3 sequence reads: CASSRHRAMNTEAFF. For the CDR3, the DNA is TGTGCCAGCAGTAGACACAGGGCTATGAACACTGAAGCTTTCTTT.

The chain combines TRBV11-2 with TRBJ2-7, with D unclear. This CDR3 region has 15 residues. Germline V gene lookup returns CDR1 SGHAT and CDR2 FQNNGV. V was clipped by 1 base and J by 2 bases, with 12 bases between them. The CDR3 sequence is CASSLGSAVAYEQYF. The CDR3, as DNA: TGTGCCAGCAGCTTAGGGTCAGCCGTGGCCTACGAGCAGTACTTC.

The chain links TRBV14 to TRBJ2-1; 8 nucleotides align to TRBD1. The trim removed 0 bases at V and 5 bases at J, leaving 12 bases unmatched. Germline CDR1 SGHDN, CDR2 FVKESK. CDR3 length equals 18 residues. CDR3 loop: CASSQDSAGTGGHNEQFF. CDR3 sequence (DNA): TGTGCCAGCAGCCAAGATTCCGCGGGCACAGGGGGACACAATGAGCAGTTCTTC.

This chain joins TRBV2 and TRBJ2-3; possibly TRBD2 for D (8 bases). Germline V gene data show CDR1 as SNHLY and CDR2 as FYNNEI. The CDR3 is 16 amino acids. Trimming pared 8 bases from V and 2 bases from J, leaving 20 bases between. DNA for the CDR3: TGTGCCAGCGACAGGGAGGCTAGCGGGTTCACAGATACGCAGTATTTT. It codes for CASDREASGFTDTQYF.

The chain combines TRBV10-1 with TRBJ2-1; weak D call: TRBD2 (5 bases). The CDR3 has 13 residues. Germline loops: CDR1 WNHNN, CDR2 SYGVQD (reference sequence). Trimming shortened V by 3 bases and J by 9 bases, and 12 bases separated the two germline ends. CDR3: CASSDREIGEQFF. CDR3 DNA: TGCGCCAGCAGTGACCGGGAAATCGGTGAGCAGTTCTTC.

The chain joins TRBV6-2 or TRBV6-3 to TRBJ1-1; 7 bases align to TRBD1. Losses at the gene ends were 4 bases for V and 3 bases for J; bases not matched to a gene: 2. The CDR3 totals 13 residues. Per germline, CDR1 MNHEY and CDR2 SVGEGT. The CDR3 nucleotides are TGTGCCAGCAGTTGGGACAGCTACACTGAAGCTTTCTTT. Its translation: CASSWDSYTEAFF.

The chain recombines TRBV7-3 with TRBJ2-7; a possible D gene is TRBD1 (6 bases). Per the germline V gene, CDR1 is SGHTA and CDR2 is FQGTGA. The CDR3 sequence is 14 residues long. Trimming shortened V by 5 bases and J by 3 bases, and 14 bases separated the two germline ends. CDR3 in amino acids: CASSPQGSSYEQYF. The CDR3 nucleotides read TGTGCCAGCAGCCCACAGGGTAGTAGCTACGAGCAGTACTTC. The complete variable domain, with remaining parts taken from reference TRBV7-3 and TRBJ2-7, reads GAGVSQTPSNKVTEKGKYVELRCDPISGHTALYWYRQSLGQGPEFLIYFQGTGAADDSGLPNDRFFAVRPEGSVSTLKIQRTERGDSAVYLCASSPQGSSYEQYFGPGTRLTVT.

This clone was counted a single time. The chain links TRBV7-3 to TRBJ2-1; a weak D match, TRBD1 (6 bases). Germline-derived CDR1 and CDR2 are SGHTA and FQGTGA. V shed 4 bases and J shed 4 bases, with 11 bases lying between them. The CDR3 runs 14 residues. CDR3 DNA sequence: TGTGCCAGCAGCTCAGAAGGGGGTTACAATGAGCAGTTCTTC. Protein: CASSSEGGYNEQFF.

The chain uses TRBV29-1 and TRBJ2-3, with D hard to call. CDR1 is SQVTM, CDR2 ANQGSEA, per germline. The length of the CDR3 is 13 residues. Trimming stripped 4 bases from V and 5 bases from J, with 13 bases between. The DNA of the CDR3 is TGCAGCGTTGCCCTAGACATCGGAGATACGCAGTATTTT. Encoded protein: CSVALDIGDTQYF.

The CDR3, as DNA: TGTGCCAGTAGCTTCCTCGACAGGCAAGAGACCCAGTACTTC. As protein: CASSFLDRQETQYF. V is TRBV19 and J is TRBJ2-5, with D possibly TRBD1 on 6 matching bases. The V end lost 6 bases, the J end lost 2 bases, and 13 bases lay between the germline ends. Germline assignment: CDR1 LNHDA and CDR2 SQIVND (reference sequence). This CDR3 comprises 14 residues.

This chain uses TRBV6-4 with TRBJ2-2; D remains ambiguous. The CDR3 contains 11 residues. V lost 8 bases and J 2 bases, leaving 3 bases between the germline ends. Germline CDR1 is MRHNA and CDR2 is SNTAGT. As DNA, the CDR3 is TGTGCCAGCCAAAACACCGGGGAGCTGTTTTTT. Residues: CASQNTGELFF.

The chain couples TRBV29-1 to TRBJ2-1; D gene ambiguous. In germline, CDR1 is SQVTM, CDR2 ANQGSEA. V dropped 0 bases and J dropped 13 bases, with 10 bases sitting between them. This CDR3 region has 11 residues. In DNA, the CDR3 is TGCAGCGTTGAAGACGACATAAATCAGTTCTTC. Protein: CSVEDDINQFF.

The chain joins TRBV11-1 to TRBJ2-5; 10 bases are a match to TRBD1. This CDR3 is 13 amino acids long. Germline V gene lookup returns CDR1 SGHAT and CDR2 FQDESV (reference sequence). V shed 3 bases and J 5 bases; nucleotides not matched to a gene: 0. Here the CDR3 DNA reads TGTGCCAGCAGCTTGGACAGGGGGGAGACCCAGTACTTC. Its translation is CASSLDRGETQYF.